This T cell receptor beta chain was obtained from a study of T cell responses to AZD1222 COVID-19 vaccine. Study summary: Pooling of second doses given at about 4 or about 12 weeks was done.

V was cut by 3 bases and J by 7 bases, with 13 bases left in between. Germline V lookup: CDR1 SNHLY, CDR2 FYNNEI. The CDR3 has 14 amino acids. Comment on this clone: Its target is not known.

Whole-study results and caveats: At baseline, seropositivity was found in only a handful of AZD1222 recipients. An increase in Spike-specific TCR breadth and depth was observed after two AZD1222 doses. Vaccine-associated CD4 TCRs spanned spike, dominant at 160-218 and 743-854.

Profiling relied on immunoSEQ multiplex PCR, and the TCRdb table lists in-frame clones only, not all of them. In the table there are 90,000 to 150,000 clones, roughly 90% of which are singletons. The specimen comprised peripheral blood, sampled on day 0 of AZD1222 vaccination. The gene calls are TRBV2 and TRBJ1-5; D is unclear. The receptor was isolated from an adult in good health. DNA for the CDR3: TGTGCCAGCAGTGATCCAACAGTTGGCCAGCCCCAGCATTTT. Translating it yields CASSDPTVGQPQHF.